This T cell receptor (beta chain) was sequenced for a study of control samples from healthy donors and cancer patients. The CDR3 is made up of 14 amino acids. V was pared by 0 bases and J by 4 bases, with 11 bases between. From germline, CDR1 is SGDLS and CDR2 YYNGEE. The assay was immunoSEQ multiplex PCR, and TCRdb's table has in-frame clones only and misses some. The table has around 150,000 clones, 70% to 90% seen once. This clonotype was obtained from a man between 18 and 35 years old in good health. V is TRBV9 and J is TRBJ2-7; D may correspond to TRBD1 or TRBD2 (6 bases each). The sample was blood. The CDR3 DNA sequence: TGTGCCAGCAGCGTAGATACGGGGGCTTACGAGCAGTACTTC. Encoded protein: CASSVDTGAYEQYF.